The rows below give T cell receptor beta chains drawn from one sample of a study of monozygotic twins with cystic fibrosis. This table comes from immunoSEQ multiplex PCR, and its TCRdb copy is limited to in-frame clones, with some not included. There are 13,000 to 15,000 clones in the sample; around 87% occur only once, and 0.65% to 0.8% lies in the top ten. Sequencing was performed on blood. Source of these receptors: a boy aged 5-17 years with cystic fibrosis. Both conserved end residues are part of each CDR3. A D gene is named only where the DNA matches it firmly. Clone size is not always given. Where it is, it says once, few, many or a class for expanded clones.

CDR3 length: 15; D gene: TRBD1; clone size: NA; J gene: TRBJ1-3; V gene: TRBV2; CDR3 protein: CASRDRGAVGNTIYF; CDR3 DNA: TGTGCCAGTCGGGACAGGGGCGCGGTAGGAAACACCATATATTTT
CDR3 length: 14; D gene: NA; clone size: NA; J gene: TRBJ2-1; V gene: TRBV29-1; CDR3 protein: CSVLGGGEYNEQFF; CDR3 DNA: TGCAGCGTCCTTGGAGGCGGAGAATACAATGAGCAGTTCTTC
CDR3 length: 17; D gene: NA; clone size: NA; J gene: TRBJ2-2; V gene: TRBV13; CDR3 protein: CASSVRGKVANTGELFF; CDR3 DNA: TGTGCCAGCAGCGTTAGAGGGAAGGTTGCGAACACCGGGGAGCTGTTTTTT
CDR3 length: 15; D gene: TRBD2; clone size: NA; J gene: TRBJ2-1; V gene: TRBV2; CDR3 protein: CASRVLAGGDNEQFF; CDR3 DNA: TGTGCCAGCAGGGTACTAGCGGGAGGAGACAATGAGCAGTTCTTC
CDR3 length: 13; D gene: NA; clone size: NA; J gene: TRBJ2-3; V gene: TRBV9; CDR3 protein: CASSGAVTDTQYF; CDR3 DNA: TGTGCCAGCAGCGGAGCGGTTACAGATACGCAGTATTTT
CDR3 length: 13; D gene: NA; clone size: once; J gene: TRBJ2-2; V gene: TRBV9; CDR3 protein: CASSVVGTGELFF; CDR3 DNA: TGTGCCAGCAGCGTAGTGGGGACTGGGGAGCTGTTTTTT
CDR3 length: 15; D gene: TRBD2; clone size: NA; J gene: TRBJ2-5; V gene: TRBV18; CDR3 protein: CASSPTGTSGETQYF; CDR3 DNA: TGTGCCAGCTCACCAACCGGGACTAGCGGGGAGACCCAGTACTTC
CDR3 length: 16; D gene: TRBD2; clone size: NA; J gene: TRBJ2-3; V gene: TRBV28; CDR3 protein: CASISGLAVSTDTQYF; CDR3 DNA: TGTGCCAGCATTTCGGGACTAGCGGTTAGCACAGATACGCAGTATTTT
CDR3 length: 14; D gene: NA; clone size: NA; J gene: TRBJ2-5; V gene: TRBV5-5; CDR3 protein: CASSPRTAQETQYF; CDR3 DNA: TGTGCCAGCAGCCCAAGGACGGCACAAGAGACCCAGTACTTC
CDR3 length: 15; D gene: TRBD1; clone size: NA; J gene: TRBJ1-1; V gene: TRBV10-3; CDR3 protein: CAISGQGAGNTEAFF; CDR3 DNA: TGTGCCATCAGTGGACAGGGGGCTGGGAACACTGAAGCTTTCTTT
CDR3 length: 14; D gene: NA; clone size: NA; J gene: TRBJ2-1; V gene: TRBV13; CDR3 protein: CASSLVGPYNEQFF; CDR3 DNA: TGTGCCAGCAGCTTAGTAGGGCCATACAATGAGCAGTTCTTC
CDR3 length: 14; D gene: NA; clone size: NA; J gene: TRBJ2-7; V gene: TRBV28; CDR3 protein: CASSLRVVSYEQYF; CDR3 DNA: TGTGCCAGCAGTCTCAGGGTAGTGTCCTACGAGCAGTACTTC
CDR3 length: 17; D gene: NA; clone size: once; J gene: TRBJ1-5; V gene: TRBV19; CDR3 protein: CASSAETGRLSNQPQHF; CDR3 DNA: TGTGCCAGTAGTGCGGAGACGGGACGACTTAGCAATCAGCCCCAGCATTTT
CDR3 length: 14; D gene: NA; clone size: NA; J gene: TRBJ1-1; V gene: TRBV28; CDR3 protein: CASSLFGNNREAFF; CDR3 DNA: TGTGCCAGCAGTTTATTCGGTAACAACCGTGAAGCTTTCTTT
CDR3 length: 15; D gene: TRBD1; clone size: NA; J gene: TRBJ1-4; V gene: TRBV7-6; CDR3 protein: CASSRGQGLKEKLFF; CDR3 DNA: TGTGCCAGCAGCAGGGGACAGGGTTTGAAGGAAAAACTGTTTTTT
CDR3 length: 15; D gene: TRBD2; clone size: NA; J gene: TRBJ2-7; V gene: TRBV5-1; CDR3 protein: CASSLASGGAYEQYF; CDR3 DNA: TGCGCCAGCAGCTTGGCTAGCGGGGGAGCATACGAGCAGTACTTC
CDR3 length: 11; D gene: NA; clone size: NA; J gene: TRBJ1-2; V gene: TRBV20-1; CDR3 protein: CSARRTRGYTF; CDR3 DNA: TGCAGTGCTAGGAGGACCCGGGGCTACACCTTC
CDR3 length: 13; D gene: NA; clone size: NA; J gene: TRBJ1-5; V gene: TRBV6-1; CDR3 protein: CASRAGQNQPQHF; CDR3 DNA: TGTGCCAGCAGGGCCGGACAGAATCAGCCCCAGCATTTT